A single sample is the source of the 32 T cell receptor beta chains below, sequenced in a study of shared clonotypes between healthy human individuals. Assay: immunoSEQ multiplex PCR; the TCRdb copy retains only in-frame clones and omits some. In the table there are 190,000 or so clones, approximately 61% of which are singletons. The sequencing sample was made of memory CD4+ T cells sorted from blood. This sample's subset: CD45RA-negative fraction. Receptor source: a man between 25 and 39 years old in good health.

The chain uses TRBV10-3 and TRBJ2-5; possibly TRBD2 for D (5 bases). The CDR3 is 13 residues long. The germline V and J ends were trimmed by 3 bases and 4 bases, with 9 bases remaining between them. The germline CDR1 and CDR2 sequences are ENHRY and SYGVKD. The CDR3 reads CAISEGAVETQYF. The CDR3 DNA follows: TGTGCCATCAGTGAAGGAGCGGTAGAGACCCAGTACTTC.

This clone was seen a single time. The chain combines TRBV7-2 with TRBJ2-3; 14 nucleotides line up with TRBD2. The CDR3 is 18 residues long. Germline CDR1 and CDR2: SGHTA and FQGNSA. The V and J ends lost 0 bases and 3 bases, in that order; junction bases with no gene match: 5. DNA for the CDR3: TGTGCCAGCAGCTTAGCGCCTAGGACTAGCGGGAGGACAGATACGCAGTATTTT. Translated: CASSLAPRTSGRTDTQYF.

The gene calls are TRBV14 and TRBJ2-1, with D perhaps matching TRBD1 or TRBD2 (6 bases each). The V end lost 4 bases, the J end lost 4 bases, and 14 bases lay between the germline ends. The CDR3 consists of 15 residues. Per germline, CDR1 SGHDN and CDR2 FVKESK. CDR3 region: CASSPMGGGYNEQFF. CDR3 bases: TGTGCCAGCAGCCCCATGGGGGGCGGTTACAATGAGCAGTTCTTC.

V usage is TRBV15 and J usage is TRBJ2-3; 8 bases align to TRBD1. Germline-derived CDR1 and CDR2 are LNHNV and YYDKDF (reference sequence). This CDR3 region has 15 residues. V shed 3 bases, J shed 6 bases, and the junction held 8 bases outside the gene matches. CDR3 DNA sequence: TGTGCCACCAGCAGGAGTCGGACAGGGTCGGATACGCAGTATTTT. This codes for CATSRSRTGSDTQYF.

The chain couples TRBV7-2 to TRBJ2-5, with D possibly TRBD2 on 5 matching bases. Germline V gene sequence: CDR1 SGHTA, CDR2 FQGNSA. Trimming removed 1 base at V and 2 bases at J, with 14 bases between. This CDR3 has 16 amino acids. CDR3 in DNA: TGTGCCAGCAGCTTAGGAAGCGGAACCGAACAAGAGACCCAGTACTTC. Its protein is CASSLGSGTEQETQYF.

This clone was observed a few times. Other nucleotide sequences from this sample produce the same CDR3. V is TRBV29-1 and J is TRBJ2-7; 9 bases line up with TRBD1. V shed 6 bases and J 4 bases; nucleotides not matched to a gene: 4. This CDR3 comprises 12 residues. Germline assignment: CDR1 SQVTM and CDR2 ANQGSEA. CDR3 sequence (DNA): TGCAGCGTGGGACAGGGTGGTTACGAGCAGTACTTC. Residues: CSVGQGGYEQYF.

This clone was seen more than once but under ten times. The genes are TRBV2 and TRBJ2-3; weak D call: TRBD1 (6 bases). V was trimmed by 8 bases and J by 1 base, leaving 10 bases between them. This CDR3 region has 13 residues. From germline, CDR1 is SNHLY and CDR2 FYNNEI. CDR3 in amino acids: CASGGGRTDTQYF. CDR3 sequence (DNA): TGTGCCAGCGGGGGCGGTCGCACAGATACGCAGTATTTT.

V usage is TRBV7-3 and J usage is TRBJ1-2, with 10 bases identical to TRBD1. Germline V gene sequence: CDR1 SGHTA, CDR2 FQGTGA. With 3 bases clipped from V and 10 bases from J, the junction kept 14 bases outside the gene matches. CDR3 length: 16 residues. CDR3 nucleotide sequence: TGTGCCAGCAGCTTCGGTACCGCCGAGACAGGGGGCGTCTACACCTTC. It codes for CASSFGTAETGGVYTF.

A note on this clone: The same CDR3 also results from other DNA sequences found in this sample. This chain connects TRBV27 to TRBJ2-1; no clear D. The CDR3 sequence is 13 residues long. CDR1 and CDR2 (germline): MNHEY, SMNVEV (reference sequence). Trimming removed 6 bases from V and 0 bases from J, with 6 bases in between. The CDR3 loop reads CASRLNSYNEQFF. The CDR3, as DNA: TGTGCCAGCAGGCTGAACTCCTACAATGAGCAGTTCTTC.

This clone occurred many times. The chain carries TRBV28 and TRBJ1-1; no reliable D call. Germline lookup yields CDR1 MDHEN and CDR2 SYDVKM. With 6 bases removed from V and 0 bases from J, the gap between germline ends came to 17 bases. This CDR3 contains 16 residues. CDR3 coding DNA: TGTGCCAGCAGAGCCCTCAGGTTAGCTATGAACACTGAAGCTTTCTTT. It specifies CASRALRLAMNTEAFF. Drawing the rest from reference TRBV28 and TRBJ1-1, the complete variable domain is DVKVTQSSRYLVKRTGEKVFLECVQDMDHENMFWYRQDPGLGLRLIYFSYDVKMKEKGDIPEGYSVSREKKERFSLILESASTNQTSMYLCASRALRLAMNTEAFFGQGTRLTVV.

The gene calls are TRBV5-8 and TRBJ2-5; D is perhaps TRBD1 (6 bases). Germline assignment: CDR1 SGHTS and CDR2 YDEGEE. The germline V and J ends were trimmed by 4 bases and 7 bases, with 17 bases remaining between them. This CDR3 is built from 14 residues. The CDR3 DNA is TGTGCCAGCAGCCGGGTAAAGCAGGGGACGACCCAGTACTTC. It yields the protein CASSRVKQGTTQYF.

The chain has TRBV5-1 and TRBJ2-1; 7 bases agree with TRBD2. V shed 0 bases, J shed 7 bases, and the junction held 13 bases outside the gene matches. The germline V gene has CDR1 SGHRS and CDR2 YFSETQ. CDR3 size: 17 residues. DNA for the CDR3: TGCGCCAGCAGCTTGGCCGGGGACCCGGGAGGTGGGAATGAGCAGTTCTTC. The encoded protein is CASSLAGDPGGGNEQFF.

The chain uses TRBV20-1 and TRBJ2-1; D gene uncertain. The CDR3 is 11 amino acids. Trimming cost V 6 bases and J 7 bases, with 10 bases left between them. CDR1 is DFQATT and CDR2 is SNEGSKA in the germline V gene (reference sequence). The CDR3 region is CSAPRLNEQFF. The CDR3, as DNA: TGCAGTGCCCCGCGGCTGAATGAGCAGTTCTTC.

V and J are TRBV18 and TRBJ2-3; 8 bases fit TRBD2. This CDR3 contains 14 residues. The V gene end was trimmed by 8 bases and the J gene end by 4 bases; junction bases not matched to a gene: 8. Germline V lookup: CDR1 KGHSH, CDR2 LQKENI. The CDR3 spells CASGLAGGADTQYF. The CDR3 bases are TGTGCCAGCGGGCTAGCGGGTGGTGCAGATACGCAGTATTTT.

This clone was seen at least ten times. The chain links TRBV5-1 to TRBJ2-5, with D perhaps given as TRBD1 or TRBD2 (6 bases each). CDR1 is SGHRS and CDR2 is YFSETQ in the germline V gene. Trimming took off 1 base at V and 4 bases at J, with 11 bases between the two ends. This CDR3 has 14 amino acids. CDR3 nucleotides: TGCGCCAGCAGCTTGATGGGGGGCGGAGAGACCCAGTACTTC. Its translation: CASSLMGGGETQYF.

Notes on this clone: Other DNA sequences from this sample encode an identical CDR3 as well. This chain links TRBV7-9 with TRBJ2-3, with a possible D match to TRBD2 (6 bases). CDR3 length: 15 residues. The V gene lost 1 base and the J gene lost 4 bases, with 12 bases spanning the gap. Germline CDR1 SEHNR, CDR2 FQNEAQ (reference sequence). The CDR3: CASSLVAGGADTQYF. CDR3 nucleotide sequence: TGTGCCAGCAGCTTAGTGGCGGGCGGGGCAGATACGCAGTATTTT.

A single count supports this clone. The chain uses TRBV15 and TRBJ1-1; the D gene is possibly TRBD1 (5 bases). CDR1 and CDR2 (germline): LNHNV, YYDKDF (reference sequence). V shed 0 bases and J shed 10 bases, with 12 bases lying between them. The CDR3 consists of 13 residues. In DNA, the CDR3 is TGTGCCACCAGCAGAGAACCAGGGTTTCGAGCTTTCTTT. Amino acids: CATSREPGFRAFF.

The chain employs TRBV18 and TRBJ2-2, with 10 nucleotides matching TRBD1. Trimming removed 1 base from V and 4 bases from J; junction bases left unmatched: 3. Germline loops: CDR1 KGHSH, CDR2 LQKENI. The CDR3 is made up of 16 amino acids. The CDR3 loop reads CASSPQGTGATGELFF. The CDR3 nucleotides read TGTGCCAGCTCACCACAGGGGACAGGGGCCACCGGGGAGCTGTTTTTT.

The rearrangement joins TRBV25-1 to TRBJ2-1; D is undetermined. Trimming pared 8 bases from V and 10 bases from J, leaving 18 bases between. CDR3 length: 13 residues. Germline V gene sequence: CDR1 MGHDK, CDR2 SYGVNS. The CDR3 DNA reads TGTGCCAGCTCCGAACAGACCCTCGAAGAGCAGTTCTTC. The encoded protein is CASSEQTLEEQFF.

This clone was counted once. The V and J genes are TRBV28 and TRBJ1-5, with a weak D call TRBD1 (5 bases). CDR3 length: 14 amino acids. The V end was cut by 8 bases, the J end by 0 bases, with 11 bases between. CDR1 is MDHEN, CDR2 SYDVKM, per germline. CDR3 coding DNA: TGTGCCAGCGGGGGGGTCGTTAGCAATCAGCCCCAGCATTTT. Translated: CASGGVVSNQPQHF.

The chain employs TRBV7-9 and TRBJ2-7; tentatively, D is TRBD2 (6 bases). V lost 0 bases to trimming and J lost 6 bases, with 12 bases between them. The germline V gene encodes CDR1 SEHNR and CDR2 FQNEAQ (reference sequence). The CDR3 contains 14 residues. CDR3 sequence (DNA): TGTGCCAGCAGCTTAGCTGCGGGGCCAGCCGAGCAGTACTTC. It translates to CASSLAAGPAEQYF.

The chain has TRBV6-1 and TRBJ2-1; D may be TRBD2 (6 bases). CDR3 size: 14 residues. Germline-derived CDR1 and CDR2 are MNHNS and SASEGT. With 6 bases removed from V and 1 base from J, the gap between germline ends came to 10 bases. This CDR3 reads CASREGGSYNEQFF. The CDR3 DNA sequence: TGTGCCAGCAGGGAGGGCGGTTCCTACAATGAGCAGTTCTTC.

The chain joins TRBV10-1 to TRBJ2-1, with D perhaps matching TRBD1 or TRBD2 (5 bases each). Germline CDR1 and CDR2: WNHNN and SYGVQD (reference sequence). V was cut by 6 bases and J by 10 bases, with 13 bases left in between. This CDR3 has 12 amino acids. The CDR3 loop reads CASSMGPGEQFF. In nucleotides, the CDR3 is TGCGCCAGCAGCATGGGACCTGGGGAGCAGTTCTTC.

In the case of this clone: This sample includes further DNA sequences coding for the same CDR3. The chain couples TRBV5-5 to TRBJ1-5, with D possibly matching TRBD1 (5 bases). The CDR3 has 14 amino acids. The germline V and J ends were trimmed by 1 base and 2 bases, with 7 bases remaining between them. CDR1 is SGHKS, CDR2 YYEKEE, per germline (reference sequence). CDR3 sequence (DNA): TGTGCCAGCAGCTTGCAGGGCGGCAATCAGCCCCAGCATTTT. Translation gives CASSLQGGNQPQHF.

The rearrangement uses TRBV5-4 and TRBJ2-2; D perhaps matches TRBD1 (5 bases). The CDR3 has 17 residues. Germline CDR1 is SGHNT and CDR2 is YYREEE (reference sequence). V was clipped by 1 base and J by 0 bases, with 13 bases between them. CDR3 protein: CASSLWSGKSNTGELFF. The CDR3 region has the DNA TGTGCCAGCAGCTTGTGGTCAGGGAAGTCGAACACCGGGGAGCTGTTTTTT.

This clone was found a few times. The chain combines TRBV5-1 with TRBJ2-1; 8 bases map to TRBD2. Germline V gene data show CDR1 as SGHRS and CDR2 as YFSETQ. This CDR3 spans 15 amino acids. J gave up 4 bases and V 0 bases, and 3 bases lay outside the gene matches. This CDR3 is CASSLVAGTYNEQFF. The CDR3 DNA follows: TGCGCCAGCAGCTTGGTAGCGGGAACGTACAATGAGCAGTTCTTC.

The CDR3 DNA follows: TGTGCCATCGGAGGACTAGCGGGAGCTGACACCTACGAGCAGTACTTC. It encodes CAIGGLAGADTYEQYF. The chain uses TRBV10-3 and TRBJ2-7; TRBD2 aligns across 13 bases. J gave up 2 bases and V 8 bases, and 9 bases lay outside the gene matches. Germline V gene sequence: CDR1 ENHRY, CDR2 SYGVKD. The CDR3 length is 16 residues.

This sequence joins TRBV14 and TRBJ2-1; 9 bases are a match to TRBD1. CDR1 is SGHDN and CDR2 is FVKESK in the germline V gene. This CDR3 is 17 amino acids long. Trimming cost V 3 bases and J 4 bases; bases outside gene matches: 10. Here the CDR3 reads CASSHAPGQGGYNEQFF. CDR3 bases: TGTGCCAGCAGCCACGCCCCGGGACAGGGAGGATACAATGAGCAGTTCTTC. The variable domain in full, with the rest retrieved from reference TRBV14 and TRBJ2-1, is EAGVTQFPSHSVIEKGQTVTLRCDPISGHDNLYWYRRVMGKEIKFLLHFVKESKQDESGMPNNRFLAERTGGTYSTLKVQPAELEDSGVYFCASSHAPGQGGYNEQFFGPGTRLTVL.

Turning to this clone: A far larger clone is one nucleotide away, so this likely arose from a read error. At the DNA level, this CDR3 is encoded by other sequences in the same sample as well. This chain's CDR3 is CASSPPTGGRRTDTQYF. The CDR3 DNA reads TGTGCCAGCTCACCACCGACAGGGGGTAGGCGCACAGATACACAGTATTTT. The gene calls are TRBV18 and TRBJ2-3, with TRBD1 matching 9 bases. The CDR3 is 17 amino acids. CDR1 KGHSH and CDR2 LQKENI come from the germline V gene.

The chain is built from TRBV7-9 and TRBJ2-5, with D hard to call. Trimming left V 3 bases short and J 9 bases short, with 8 bases between. This CDR3 region has 11 residues. The germline V gene encodes CDR1 SEHNR and CDR2 FQNEAQ (reference sequence). CDR3 sequence (DNA): TGTGCCAGCAGCTTCCCCCCAGCCCAGTACTTC. Translated, it gives CASSFPPAQYF.

The J gene is TRBJ1-1, the V gene TRBV5-1; the D is unclear. The germline V and J ends were trimmed by 6 bases and 2 bases, with 11 bases remaining between them. Germline values: CDR1 SGHRS, CDR2 YFSETQ. The CDR3 has 13 amino acids. CDR3 sequence reads: CASTLLGNTEAFF. CDR3 sequence (DNA): TGCGCCAGCACTCTACTGGGCAACACTGAAGCTTTCTTT.

The chain has TRBV2 and TRBJ2-7, with TRBD1 matching over 7 bases. This CDR3 has 14 amino acids. With 6 bases clipped from V and 6 bases from J, the junction kept 11 bases outside the gene matches. The germline CDR1 and CDR2 sequences are SNHLY and FYNNEI. CDR3 in amino acids: CASRRQGPSPEQYF. The CDR3 bases are TGTGCCAGCAGGAGACAGGGACCTTCGCCCGAGCAGTACTTC.